The present TCR beta chain was sequenced within a study of lymphopenia after photon versus proton radiotherapy. The data were produced by immunoSEQ multiplex PCR, yet TCRdb's version contains in-frame clones alone and is incomplete. This table holds 25,000 to 30,000 clones, around 82% found once. V shed 4 bases and J shed 6 bases, with 16 bases lying between them. This CDR3 is 14 amino acids long. Germline-derived CDR1 and CDR2 are SGHRS and YFSETQ. The source material was peripheral blood, sampled from a patient treated with photon-based radiotherapy. The TCR originated in a man in his forties or fifties with gastric cancer. J is TRBJ1-1 and V is TRBV5-1; D is uncertain. The CDR3 DNA reads as TGCGCCAGCAGCGCCGCAGAGTGGAGCCCTGAAGCTTTCTTT. Translation gives CASSAAEWSPEAFF. The full variable domain, completed using reference TRBV5-1 and TRBJ1-1, is KAGVTQTPRYLIKTRGQQVTLSCSPISGHRSVSWYQQTPGQGLQFLFEYFSETQRNKGNFPGRFSGRQFSNSRSEMNVSTLELGDSALYLCASSAAEWSPEAFFGQGTRLTVV.